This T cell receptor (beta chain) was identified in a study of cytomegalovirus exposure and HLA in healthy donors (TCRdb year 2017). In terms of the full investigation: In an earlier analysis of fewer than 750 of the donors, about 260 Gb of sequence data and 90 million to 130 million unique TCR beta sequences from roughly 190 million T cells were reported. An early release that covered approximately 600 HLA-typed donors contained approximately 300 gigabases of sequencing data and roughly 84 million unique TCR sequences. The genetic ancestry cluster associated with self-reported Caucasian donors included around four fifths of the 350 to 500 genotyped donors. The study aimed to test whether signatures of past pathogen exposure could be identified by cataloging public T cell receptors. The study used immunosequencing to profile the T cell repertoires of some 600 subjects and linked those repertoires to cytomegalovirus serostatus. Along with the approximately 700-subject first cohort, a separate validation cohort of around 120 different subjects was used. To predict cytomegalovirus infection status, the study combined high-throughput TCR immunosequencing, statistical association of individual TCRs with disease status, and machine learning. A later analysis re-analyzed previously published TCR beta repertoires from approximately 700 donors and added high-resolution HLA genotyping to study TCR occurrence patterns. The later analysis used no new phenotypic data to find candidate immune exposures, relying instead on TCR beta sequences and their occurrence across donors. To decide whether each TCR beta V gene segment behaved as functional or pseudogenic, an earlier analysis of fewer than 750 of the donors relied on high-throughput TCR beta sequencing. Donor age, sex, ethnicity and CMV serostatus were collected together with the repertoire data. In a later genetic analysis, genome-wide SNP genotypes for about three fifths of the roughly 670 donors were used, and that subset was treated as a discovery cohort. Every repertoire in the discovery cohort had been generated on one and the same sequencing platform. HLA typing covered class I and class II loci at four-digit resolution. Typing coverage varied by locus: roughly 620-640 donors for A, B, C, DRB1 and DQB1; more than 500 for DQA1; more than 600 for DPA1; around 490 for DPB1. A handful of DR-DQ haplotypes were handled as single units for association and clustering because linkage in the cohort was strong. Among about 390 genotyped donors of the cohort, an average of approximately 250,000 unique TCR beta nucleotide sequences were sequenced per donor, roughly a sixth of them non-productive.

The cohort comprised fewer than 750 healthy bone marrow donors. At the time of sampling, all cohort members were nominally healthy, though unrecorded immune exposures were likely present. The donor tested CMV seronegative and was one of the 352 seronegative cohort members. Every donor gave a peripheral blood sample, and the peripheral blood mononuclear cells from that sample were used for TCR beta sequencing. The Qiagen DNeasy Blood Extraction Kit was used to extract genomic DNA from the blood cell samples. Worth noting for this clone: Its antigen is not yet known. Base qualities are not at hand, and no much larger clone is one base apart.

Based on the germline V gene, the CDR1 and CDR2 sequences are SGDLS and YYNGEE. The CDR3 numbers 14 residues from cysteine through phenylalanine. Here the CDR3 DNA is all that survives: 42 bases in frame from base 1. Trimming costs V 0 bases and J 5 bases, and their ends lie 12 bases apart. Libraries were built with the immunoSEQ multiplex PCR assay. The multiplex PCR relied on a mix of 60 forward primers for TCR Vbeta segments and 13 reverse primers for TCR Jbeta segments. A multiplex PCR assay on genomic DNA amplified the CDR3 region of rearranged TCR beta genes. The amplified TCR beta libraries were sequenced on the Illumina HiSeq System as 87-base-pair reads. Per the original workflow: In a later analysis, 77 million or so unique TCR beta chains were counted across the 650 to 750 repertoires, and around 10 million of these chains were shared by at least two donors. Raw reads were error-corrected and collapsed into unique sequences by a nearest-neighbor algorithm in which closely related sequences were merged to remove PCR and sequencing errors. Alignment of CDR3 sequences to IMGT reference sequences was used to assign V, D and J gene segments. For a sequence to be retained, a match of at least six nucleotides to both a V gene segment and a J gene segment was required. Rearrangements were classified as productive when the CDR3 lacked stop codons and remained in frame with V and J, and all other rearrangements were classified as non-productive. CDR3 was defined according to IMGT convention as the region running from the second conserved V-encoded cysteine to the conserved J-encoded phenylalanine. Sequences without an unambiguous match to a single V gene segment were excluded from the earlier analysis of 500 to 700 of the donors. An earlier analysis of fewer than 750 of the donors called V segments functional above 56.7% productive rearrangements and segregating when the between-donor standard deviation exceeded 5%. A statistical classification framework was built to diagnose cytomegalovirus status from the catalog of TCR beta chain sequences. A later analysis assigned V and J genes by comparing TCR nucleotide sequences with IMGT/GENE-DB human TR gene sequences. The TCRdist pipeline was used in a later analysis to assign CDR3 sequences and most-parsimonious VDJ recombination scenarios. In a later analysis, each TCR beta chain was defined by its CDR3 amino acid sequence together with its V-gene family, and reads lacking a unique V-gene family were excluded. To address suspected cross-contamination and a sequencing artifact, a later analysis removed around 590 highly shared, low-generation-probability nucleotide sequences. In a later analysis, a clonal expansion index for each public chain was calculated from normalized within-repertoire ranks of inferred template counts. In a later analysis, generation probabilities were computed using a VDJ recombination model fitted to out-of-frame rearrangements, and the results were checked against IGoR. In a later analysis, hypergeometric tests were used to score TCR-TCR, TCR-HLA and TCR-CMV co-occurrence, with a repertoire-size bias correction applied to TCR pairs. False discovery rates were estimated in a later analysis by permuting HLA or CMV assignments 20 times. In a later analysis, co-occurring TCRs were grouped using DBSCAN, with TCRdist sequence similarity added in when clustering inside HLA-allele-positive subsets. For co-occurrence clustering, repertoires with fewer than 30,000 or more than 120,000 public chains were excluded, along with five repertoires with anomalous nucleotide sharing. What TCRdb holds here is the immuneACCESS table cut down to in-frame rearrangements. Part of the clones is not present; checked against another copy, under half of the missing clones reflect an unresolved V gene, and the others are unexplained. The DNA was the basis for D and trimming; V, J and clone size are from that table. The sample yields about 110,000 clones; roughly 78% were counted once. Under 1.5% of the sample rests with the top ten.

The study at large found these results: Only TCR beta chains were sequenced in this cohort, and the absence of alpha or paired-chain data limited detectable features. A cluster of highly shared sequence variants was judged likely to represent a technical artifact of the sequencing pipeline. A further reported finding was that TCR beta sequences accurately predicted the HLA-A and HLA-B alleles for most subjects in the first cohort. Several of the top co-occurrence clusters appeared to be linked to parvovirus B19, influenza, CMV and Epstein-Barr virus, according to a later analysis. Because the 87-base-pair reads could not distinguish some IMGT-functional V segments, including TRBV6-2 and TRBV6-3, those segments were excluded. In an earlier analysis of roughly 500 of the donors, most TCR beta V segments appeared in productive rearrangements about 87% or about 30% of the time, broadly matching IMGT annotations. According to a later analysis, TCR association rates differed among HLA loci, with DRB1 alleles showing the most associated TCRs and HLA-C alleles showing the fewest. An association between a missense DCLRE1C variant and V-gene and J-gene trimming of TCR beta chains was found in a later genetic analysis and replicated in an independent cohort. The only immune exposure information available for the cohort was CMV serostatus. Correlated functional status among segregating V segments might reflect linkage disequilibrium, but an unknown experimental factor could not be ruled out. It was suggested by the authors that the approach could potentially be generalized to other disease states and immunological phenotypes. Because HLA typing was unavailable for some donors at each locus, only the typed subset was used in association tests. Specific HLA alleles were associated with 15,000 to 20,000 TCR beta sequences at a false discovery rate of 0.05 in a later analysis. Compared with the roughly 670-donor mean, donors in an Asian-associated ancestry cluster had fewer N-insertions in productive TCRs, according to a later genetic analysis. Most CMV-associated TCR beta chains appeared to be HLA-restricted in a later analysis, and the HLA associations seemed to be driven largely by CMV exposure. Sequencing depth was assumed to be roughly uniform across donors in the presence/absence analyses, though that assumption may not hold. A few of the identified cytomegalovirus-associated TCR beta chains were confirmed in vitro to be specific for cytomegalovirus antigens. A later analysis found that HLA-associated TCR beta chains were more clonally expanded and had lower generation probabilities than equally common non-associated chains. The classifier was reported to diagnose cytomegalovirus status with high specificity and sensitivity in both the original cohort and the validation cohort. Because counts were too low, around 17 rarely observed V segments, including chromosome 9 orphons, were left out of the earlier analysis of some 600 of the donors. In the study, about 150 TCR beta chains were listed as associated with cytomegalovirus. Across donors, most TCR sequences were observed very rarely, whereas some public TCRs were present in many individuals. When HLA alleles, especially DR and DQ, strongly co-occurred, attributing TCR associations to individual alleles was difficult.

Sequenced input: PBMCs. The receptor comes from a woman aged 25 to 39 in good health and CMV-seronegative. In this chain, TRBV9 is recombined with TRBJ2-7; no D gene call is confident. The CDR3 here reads CASSVGILSDEQYF. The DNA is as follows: TGTGCCAGCAGCGTAGGAATCCTATCGGACGAGCAGTACTTC.